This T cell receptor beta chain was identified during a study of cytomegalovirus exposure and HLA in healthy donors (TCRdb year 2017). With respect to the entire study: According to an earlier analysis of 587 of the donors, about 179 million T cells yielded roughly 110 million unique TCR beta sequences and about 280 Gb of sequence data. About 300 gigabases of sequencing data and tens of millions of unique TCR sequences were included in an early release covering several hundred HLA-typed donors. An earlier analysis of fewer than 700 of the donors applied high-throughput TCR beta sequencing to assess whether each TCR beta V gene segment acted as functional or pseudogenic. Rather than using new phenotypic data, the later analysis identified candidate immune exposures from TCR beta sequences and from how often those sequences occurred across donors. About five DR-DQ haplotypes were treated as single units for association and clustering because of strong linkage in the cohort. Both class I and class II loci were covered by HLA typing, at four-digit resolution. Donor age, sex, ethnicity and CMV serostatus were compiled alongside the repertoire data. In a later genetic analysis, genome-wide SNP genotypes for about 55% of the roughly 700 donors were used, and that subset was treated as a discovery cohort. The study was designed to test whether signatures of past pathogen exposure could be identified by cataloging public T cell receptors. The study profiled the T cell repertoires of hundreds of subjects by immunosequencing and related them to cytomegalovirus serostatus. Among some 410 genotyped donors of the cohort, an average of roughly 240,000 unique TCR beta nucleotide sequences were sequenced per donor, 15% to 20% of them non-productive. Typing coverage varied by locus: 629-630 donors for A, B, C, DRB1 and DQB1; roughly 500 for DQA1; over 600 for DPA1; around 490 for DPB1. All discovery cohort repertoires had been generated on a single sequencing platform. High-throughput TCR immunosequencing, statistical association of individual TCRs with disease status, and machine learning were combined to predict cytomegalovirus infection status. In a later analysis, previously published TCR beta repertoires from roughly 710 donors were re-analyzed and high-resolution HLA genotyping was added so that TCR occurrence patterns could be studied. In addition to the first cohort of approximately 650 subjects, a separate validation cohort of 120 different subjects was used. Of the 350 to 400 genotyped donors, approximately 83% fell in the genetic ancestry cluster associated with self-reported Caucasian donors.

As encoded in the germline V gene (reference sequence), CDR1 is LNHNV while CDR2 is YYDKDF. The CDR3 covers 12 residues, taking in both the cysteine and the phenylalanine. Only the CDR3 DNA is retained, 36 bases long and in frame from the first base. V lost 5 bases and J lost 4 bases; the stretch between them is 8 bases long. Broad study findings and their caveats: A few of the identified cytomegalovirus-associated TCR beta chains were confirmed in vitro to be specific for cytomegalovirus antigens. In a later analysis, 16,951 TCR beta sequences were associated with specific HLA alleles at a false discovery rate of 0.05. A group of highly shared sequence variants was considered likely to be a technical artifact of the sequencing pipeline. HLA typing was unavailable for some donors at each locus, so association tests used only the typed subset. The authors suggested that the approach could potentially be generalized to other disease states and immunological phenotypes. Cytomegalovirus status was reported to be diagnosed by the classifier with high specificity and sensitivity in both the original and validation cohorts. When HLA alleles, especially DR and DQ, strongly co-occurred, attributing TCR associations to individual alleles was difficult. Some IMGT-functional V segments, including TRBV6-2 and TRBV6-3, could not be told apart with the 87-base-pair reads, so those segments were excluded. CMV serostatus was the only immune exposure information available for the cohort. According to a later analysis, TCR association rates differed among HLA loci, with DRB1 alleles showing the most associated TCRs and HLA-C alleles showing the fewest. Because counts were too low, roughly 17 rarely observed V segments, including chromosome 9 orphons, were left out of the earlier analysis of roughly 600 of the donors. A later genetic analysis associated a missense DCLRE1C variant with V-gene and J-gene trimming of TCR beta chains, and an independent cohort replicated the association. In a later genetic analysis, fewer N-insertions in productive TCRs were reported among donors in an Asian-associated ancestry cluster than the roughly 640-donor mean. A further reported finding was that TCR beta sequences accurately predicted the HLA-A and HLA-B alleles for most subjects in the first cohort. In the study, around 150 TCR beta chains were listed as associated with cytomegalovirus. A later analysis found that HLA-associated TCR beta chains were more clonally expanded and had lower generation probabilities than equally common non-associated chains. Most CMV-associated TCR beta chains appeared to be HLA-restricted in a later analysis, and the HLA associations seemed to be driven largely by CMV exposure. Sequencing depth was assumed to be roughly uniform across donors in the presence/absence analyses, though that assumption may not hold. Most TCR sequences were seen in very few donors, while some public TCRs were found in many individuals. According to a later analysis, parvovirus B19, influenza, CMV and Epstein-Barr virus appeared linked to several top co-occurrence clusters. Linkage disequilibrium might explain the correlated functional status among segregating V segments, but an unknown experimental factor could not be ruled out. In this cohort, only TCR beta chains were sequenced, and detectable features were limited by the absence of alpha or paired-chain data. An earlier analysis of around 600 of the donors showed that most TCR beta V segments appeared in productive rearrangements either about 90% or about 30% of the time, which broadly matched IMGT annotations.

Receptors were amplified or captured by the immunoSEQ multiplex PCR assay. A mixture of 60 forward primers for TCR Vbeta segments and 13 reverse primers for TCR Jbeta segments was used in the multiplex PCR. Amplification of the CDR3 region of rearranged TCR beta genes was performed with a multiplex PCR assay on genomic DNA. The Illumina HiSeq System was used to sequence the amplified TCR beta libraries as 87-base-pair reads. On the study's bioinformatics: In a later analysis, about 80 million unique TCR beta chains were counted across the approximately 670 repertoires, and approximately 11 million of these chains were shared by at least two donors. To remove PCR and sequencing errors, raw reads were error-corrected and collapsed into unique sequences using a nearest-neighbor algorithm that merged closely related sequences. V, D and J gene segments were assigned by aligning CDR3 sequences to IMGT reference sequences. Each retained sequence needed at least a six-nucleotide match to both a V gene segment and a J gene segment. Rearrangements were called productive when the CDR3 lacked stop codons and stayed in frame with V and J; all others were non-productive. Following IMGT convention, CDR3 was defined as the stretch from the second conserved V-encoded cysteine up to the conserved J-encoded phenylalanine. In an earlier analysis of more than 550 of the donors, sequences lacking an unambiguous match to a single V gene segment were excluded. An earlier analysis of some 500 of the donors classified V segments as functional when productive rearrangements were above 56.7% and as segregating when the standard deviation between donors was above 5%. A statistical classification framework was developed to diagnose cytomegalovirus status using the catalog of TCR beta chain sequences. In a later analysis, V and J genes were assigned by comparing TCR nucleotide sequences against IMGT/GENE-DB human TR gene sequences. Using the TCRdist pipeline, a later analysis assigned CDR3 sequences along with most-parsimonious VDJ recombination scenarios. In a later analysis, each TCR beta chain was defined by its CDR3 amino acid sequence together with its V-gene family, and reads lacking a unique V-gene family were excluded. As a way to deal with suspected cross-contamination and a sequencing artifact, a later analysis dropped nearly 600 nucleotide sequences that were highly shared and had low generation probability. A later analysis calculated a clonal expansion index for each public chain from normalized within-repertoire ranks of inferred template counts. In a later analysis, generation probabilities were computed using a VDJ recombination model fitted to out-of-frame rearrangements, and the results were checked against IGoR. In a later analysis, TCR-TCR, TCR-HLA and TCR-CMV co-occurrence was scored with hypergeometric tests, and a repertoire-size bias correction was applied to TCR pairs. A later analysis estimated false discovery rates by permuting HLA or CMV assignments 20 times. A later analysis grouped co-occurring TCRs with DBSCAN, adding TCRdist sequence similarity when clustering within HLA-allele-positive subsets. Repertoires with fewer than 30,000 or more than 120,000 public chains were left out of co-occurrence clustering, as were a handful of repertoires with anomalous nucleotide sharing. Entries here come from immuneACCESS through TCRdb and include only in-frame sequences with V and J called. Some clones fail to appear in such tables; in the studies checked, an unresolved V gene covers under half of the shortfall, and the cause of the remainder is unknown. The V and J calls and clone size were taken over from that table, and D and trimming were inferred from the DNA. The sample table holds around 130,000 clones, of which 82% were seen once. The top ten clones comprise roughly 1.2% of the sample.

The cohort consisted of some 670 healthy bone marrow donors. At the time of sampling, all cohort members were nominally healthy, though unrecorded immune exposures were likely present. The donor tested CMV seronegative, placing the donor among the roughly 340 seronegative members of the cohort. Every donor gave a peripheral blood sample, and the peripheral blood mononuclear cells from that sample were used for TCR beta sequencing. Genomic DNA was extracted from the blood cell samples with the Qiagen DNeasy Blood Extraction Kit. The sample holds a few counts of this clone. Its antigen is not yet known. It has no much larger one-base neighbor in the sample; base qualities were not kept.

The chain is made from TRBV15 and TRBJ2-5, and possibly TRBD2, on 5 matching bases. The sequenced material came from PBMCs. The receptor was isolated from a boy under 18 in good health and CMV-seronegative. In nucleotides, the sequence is TGTGCCACCAGCGTTGCGGGAGAGACCCAGTACTTC. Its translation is CATSVAGETQYF.